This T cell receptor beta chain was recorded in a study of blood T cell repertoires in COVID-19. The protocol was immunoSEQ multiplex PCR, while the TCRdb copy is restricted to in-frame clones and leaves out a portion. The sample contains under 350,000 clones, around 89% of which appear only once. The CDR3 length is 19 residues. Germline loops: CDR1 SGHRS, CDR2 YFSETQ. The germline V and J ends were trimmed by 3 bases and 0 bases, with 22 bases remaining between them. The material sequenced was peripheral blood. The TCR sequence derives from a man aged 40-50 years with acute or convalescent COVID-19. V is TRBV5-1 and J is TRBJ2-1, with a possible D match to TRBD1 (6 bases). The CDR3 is CASSSEGEIYLGSYNEQFF. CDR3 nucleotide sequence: TGCGCCAGCAGCTCCGAGGGGGAAATTTATCTGGGCTCCTACAATGAGCAGTTCTTC.